Presented here are 30 T cell receptor beta chains from one specimen sequenced in a study of T cell responses to AZD1222 COVID-19 vaccine. Sequencing used immunoSEQ multiplex PCR; TCRdb keeps in-frame clones, though not all of them. Of 90,000 or so clones listed, over 85% are singletons. The sequences come from peripheral blood, collected 28 days after the second AZD1222 dose. The receptors were sampled from an adult who received the AZD1222 COVID-19 vaccine.

This chain connects TRBV7-9 to TRBJ2-1; D might be TRBD1 (6 bases). There are 13 residues in the CDR3. CDR1 and CDR2 (germline): SEHNR, FQNEAQ (reference sequence). The ends were cut back, 4 bases at V and 7 bases at J, with 11 bases in the middle. DNA for the CDR3: TGTGCCAGCAGCTCGACAGGTTTTAATGAGCAGTTCTTC. It specifies CASSSTGFNEQFF. The full variable domain, its missing parts supplied by reference TRBV7-9 and TRBJ2-1, is DTGVSQNPRHKITKRGQNVTFRCDPISEHNRLYWYRQTLGQGPEFLTYFQNEAQLEKSRLLSDRFSAERPKGSFSTLEIQRTEQGDSAMYLCASSSTGFNEQFFGPGTRLTVL.

The CDR3 region has the DNA TGTGCCAGCAGCCCCCTTGGGGATCTGGGAGAGACCCAGTACTTC. Translated, it gives CASSPLGDLGETQYF. The rearrangement joins TRBV13 to TRBJ2-5, with D unclear. Trimming shortened V by 5 bases and J by 4 bases, and 17 bases separated the two germline ends. CDR1 is PRHDT, CDR2 FYEKMQ, per germline (reference sequence). The CDR3 covers 15 residues.

Written as DNA, the CDR3 is TGTGCCACCAGGGCACGGGGGACTGAGCAGTTCTTC. As protein: CATRARGTEQFF. J is TRBJ2-1 and V is TRBV15; D is perhaps TRBD2 (6 bases). The CDR3 runs 12 residues. The V and J ends lost 6 bases and 9 bases respectively, with 12 bases between them. Looked up from germline, CDR1 is LNHNV and CDR2 is YYDKDF (reference sequence).

The chain combines TRBV6-5 with TRBJ2-5, with D perhaps TRBD2 (6 bases). The length of the CDR3 is 15 residues. Trimming removed 5 bases at V and 4 bases at J, with 17 bases between. From germline, CDR1 is MNHEY and CDR2 SVGAGI. The CDR3 region is CASSLRLGLGETQYF. The CDR3, as DNA: TGTGCCAGCAGTCTTAGGCTGGGACTCGGAGAGACCCAGTACTTC.

This clone was counted a single time. The rearrangement uses TRBV11-1 and TRBJ2-7; a possible D gene is TRBD1 (5 bases). V was pared by 4 bases and J by 5 bases, with 15 bases between. Germline CDR1 and CDR2: SGHAT and FQDESV (reference sequence). The CDR3 loop spans 14 amino acids. In DNA form, the CDR3 reads TGTGCCAGCAGCTACGATGGCAGGGCCCACGAGCAGTACGTC. This encodes CASSYDGRAHEQYV.

This chain links TRBV7-3 with TRBJ2-5; 10 nucleotides match TRBD1. This CDR3 comprises 14 residues. The germline V gene encodes CDR1 SGHTA and CDR2 FQGTGA. The junction had 5 bases not matched to a gene; V was cut back by 5 bases and J by 5 bases. The CDR3 protein is CASSDRGRSETQYF. The CDR3 DNA is TGTGCCAGCAGCGACAGGGGGCGGTCGGAGACCCAGTACTTC.

V usage is TRBV6-5 and J usage is TRBJ1-6; D is possibly TRBD1 (5 bases). With 2 bases removed from V and 9 bases from J, the gap between germline ends came to 17 bases. There are 16 residues in the CDR3. The germline CDR1 and CDR2 sequences are MNHEY and SVGAGI. The CDR3 reads CASSYAAGSFRSPLHF. CDR3 coding DNA: TGTGCCAGCAGTTACGCGGCAGGGTCTTTCCGTTCACCCCTCCACTTT.

This chain connects TRBV5-1 to TRBJ2-5; D not resolved. V gave up 2 bases and J gave up 1 base, with 9 bases separating them. The CDR3 runs to 14 residues. The germline CDR1 and CDR2 sequences are SGHRS and YFSETQ. The DNA of the CDR3 is TGCGCCAGCAGCTTACAGTCAATCCAAGAGACCCAGTACTTC. Translated: CASSLQSIQETQYF.

The CDR3 sequence: CASSLVLGTEAFF. The CDR3 nucleotides are TGTGCCAGCAGCCTCGTGTTGGGCACTGAAGCTTTCTTT. The chain combines TRBV12-3 or TRBV12-4 with TRBJ1-1; D is unresolved. This CDR3 comprises 13 residues. V shed 6 bases and J shed 4 bases, with 12 bases lying between them.

This clone was observed once. The CDR3 DNA is TGTGCCAGCGGCAACAGGGGAAACATTCAGTACTTC. Translated: CASGNRGNIQYF. This chain connects TRBV6-5 to TRBJ2-4, with 7 bases aligning to TRBD1. Germline values: CDR1 MNHEY, CDR2 SVGAGI. CDR3 length: 12 amino acids. V gave up 8 bases and J gave up 6 bases; unmatched junction bases: 4.

The V gene is TRBV14, the J gene TRBJ2-3; a weak D match, TRBD2 (5 bases). V shed 1 base and J shed 2 bases, with 10 bases lying between them. The CDR3 consists of 15 residues. CDR1 is SGHDN, CDR2 FVKESK, per germline. The CDR3 bases are TGTGCCAGCAGCCAAGTAGCGAGGTTCACAGATACGCAGTATTTT. It is translated as CASSQVARFTDTQYF.

This chain uses TRBV15 with TRBJ2-7, with TRBD1 matching 7 bases. This CDR3 is built from 14 residues. J was trimmed by 4 bases and V by 2 bases; bases with no gene match: 5. Germline V CDR1 and CDR2: LNHNV, YYDKDF (reference sequence). CDR3 bases: TGTGCCACCAGCAGACAGGGGGACGGATACGAGCAGTACTTC. It specifies CATSRQGDGYEQYF.

The rearrangement joins TRBV28 to TRBJ2-7, with 13 bases fitting TRBD2. CDR3 length equals 18 residues. In germline, CDR1 is MDHEN, CDR2 SYDVKM. The V segment lost 4 bases and the J segment 0 bases; nucleotides outside the gene matches: 9. Written as DNA, the CDR3 is TGTGCCAGCAGTTCCTCCGGACTAGCGGGGGTGCACTCCTACGAGCAGTACTTC. Its translation is CASSSSGLAGVHSYEQYF.

V usage is TRBV11-3 and J usage is TRBJ2-7; TRBD2 matches 14 bases. V lost 5 bases, J lost 5 bases, and 5 bases stayed unmatched. The CDR3 totals 15 residues. Germline CDR1 is SGHNT and CDR2 is YENEEA. DNA of the CDR3: TGTGCCAGCAGCCAGGGACTAGCGGGGGACCACGAGCAGTACTTC. Translation: CASSQGLAGDHEQYF.

This rearrangement joins TRBV6-5 to TRBJ1-3, with unresolved D. V shed 9 bases and J shed 2 bases, with 14 bases lying between them. Germline assignment: CDR1 MNHEY and CDR2 SVGAGI. The CDR3 length is 14 residues. CDR3 protein: CASTNRGAGNTIYF. The CDR3 bases are TGTGCCAGTACCAATCGGGGTGCTGGAAACACCATATATTTT.

The V gene is TRBV15, the J gene TRBJ1-5; D gene ambiguous. The CDR3 spans 14 residues. V was clipped by 0 bases and J by 7 bases, with 10 bases between them. From germline, CDR1 is LNHNV and CDR2 YYDKDF (reference sequence). CDR3 nucleotides: TGTGCCACCAGCAGAGATTTACTGGGGCAGCCCCAGCATTTT. It yields the protein CATSRDLLGQPQHF.

The chain links TRBV3-1 (or the pseudogene TRBV3-2) to TRBJ1-2, with a tentative D call TRBD1 (5 bases). CDR1 is LGHDT, CDR2 YNNKEL, per germline (reference sequence). Trimming removed 2 bases at V and 4 bases at J, with 17 bases between. The CDR3 contains 16 residues. CDR3 in DNA: TGTGCCAGCAGCCAACCTTTGGGACCCCGAGGCTATGGCTACACCTTC. Protein sequence: CASSQPLGPRGYGYTF.

This chain connects TRBV29-1 to TRBJ1-2; no definite D call. The CDR3 length is 13 residues. Trimming removed 7 bases at V and 6 bases at J, with 18 bases between. CDR1 and CDR2 from the germline V gene are SQVTM and ANQGSEA. The CDR3 reads CSAAGLQPNGYTF. CDR3 coding DNA: TGCAGCGCTGCCGGACTTCAACCTAATGGCTACACCTTC.

J is TRBJ1-6 and V is TRBV5-4; possibly TRBD1 for D (6 bases). CDR1 is SGHNT, CDR2 YYREEE, per germline (reference sequence). The CDR3 extends over 15 amino acids. Trimming pared 5 bases from V and 8 bases from J, leaving 17 bases between. The CDR3 region is CASRGGGFSDSPLHF. The CDR3, as DNA: TGTGCCAGCAGAGGGGGGGGGTTTAGTGATTCACCCCTCCACTTT. The entire variable domain, with the rest obtained from reference TRBV5-4 and TRBJ1-6, is as follows: ETGVTQSPTHLIKTRGQQVTLRCSSQSGHNTVSWYQQALGQGPQFIFQYYREEENGRGNFPPRFSGLQFPNYSSELNVNALELDDSALYLCASRGGGFSDSPLHFGNGTRLTVT.

This chain joins TRBV4-3 and TRBJ1-1, with D possibly TRBD1 on 5 matching bases. The length of the CDR3 is 14 residues. V was cut by 1 base and J by 3 bases, with 9 bases left in between. Per the germline V gene, CDR1 is LGHNA and CDR2 is YSLEER. As DNA, the CDR3 is TGCGCCAGCAGCCAAGGTGGGGGACACACTGAAGCTTTCTTT. Amino acid sequence: CASSQGGGHTEAFF.

CDR3: CSATTAEEKLFF. DNA of the CDR3: TGCAGCGCGACGACTGCGGAGGAAAAACTGTTTTTT. The chain is built from TRBV29-1 and TRBJ1-4, with D unclear. This CDR3 region has 12 residues. Germline CDR1 reads SQVTM; CDR2 reads ANQGSEA. Trimming left V 7 bases short and J 8 bases short, with 14 bases between.

This clone appeared a single time. The chain has TRBV4-2 and TRBJ2-3; 9 positions agree with TRBD2. Losses at the gene ends were 0 bases for V and 2 bases for J; bases not matched to a gene: 3. There are 16 residues in the CDR3. Germline CDR1 and CDR2: LGHNA and YNFKEQ. The CDR3 spells CASSQETSGYTDTQYF. The CDR3 coding sequence is TGTGCCAGCAGCCAAGAGACTAGCGGATACACAGATACGCAGTATTTT.

The chain has TRBV28 and TRBJ1-5; D unclear. Trimming stripped 5 bases from V and 0 bases from J, with 20 bases between. Per the germline V gene, CDR1 is MDHEN and CDR2 is SYDVKM. The CDR3 has 18 amino acids. In nucleotides, the CDR3 is TGTGCCAGCAGTACCCCCCTGGGCAGCTCGTATAGCAATCAGCCCCAGCATTTT. It encodes CASSTPLGSSYSNQPQHF.

The chain recombines TRBV6-6 with TRBJ2-5, with TRBD2 as a possible D gene (7 bases). V was cut by 2 bases and J by 5 bases, with 12 bases left in between. CDR3 size: 14 residues. The germline V gene encodes CDR1 MNHNY and CDR2 SVGAGI (reference sequence). The CDR3 DNA sequence: TGTGCCAGCAGTTACGTCGGGGGGCAGGAGACCCAGTACTTC. The encoded protein is CASSYVGGQETQYF.

V usage is TRBV6-5 and J usage is TRBJ2-3; weak D call: TRBD1 (6 bases). The V and J ends lost 6 bases and 4 bases respectively, with 14 bases between them. The CDR3 consists of 14 residues. The V gene's germline CDR1 is MNHEY and CDR2 SVGAGI. This chain's CDR3 is CASRGGPEADTQYF. The CDR3 DNA reads as TGTGCCAGCAGAGGGGGACCGGAGGCAGATACGCAGTATTTT.

The chain is built from TRBV5-6 and TRBJ2-2; D not resolved. The CDR3 is 14 amino acids. Germline-derived CDR1 and CDR2 are SGHDT and YYEEEE. Trimming left V 0 bases short and J 0 bases short, with 3 bases between. The CDR3 nucleotides are TGTGCCAGCAGCTTGGGGGCGAACACCGGGGAGCTGTTTTTT. Its protein product is CASSLGANTGELFF.

This chain joins TRBV4-3 and TRBJ1-6; D is undetermined. V lost 0 bases and J lost 8, with 5 bases in between. Looked up from germline, CDR1 is LGHNA and CDR2 is YSLEER. The CDR3 is made up of 13 amino acids. The CDR3 nucleotides are TGCGCCAGCAGCCAAGAGCTCGATTCACCCCTCCACTTT. It encodes CASSQELDSPLHF.

The chain employs TRBV19 and TRBJ2-1; D is perhaps TRBD2 (7 bases). The length of the CDR3 is 16 residues. V lost 1 base, J lost 7 bases, and 17 bases lay in between. CDR1 is LNHDA and CDR2 is SQIVND in the germline V gene (reference sequence). This CDR3 reads CASSIVGGVIGNEQFF. In DNA form, the CDR3 reads TGTGCCAGTAGTATAGTAGGGGGGGTCATCGGGAATGAGCAGTTCTTC.

V is TRBV27 and J is TRBJ1-5; TRBD1 is a possible D gene (5 bases). V was cut by 0 bases and J by 2 bases, with 11 bases left in between. This CDR3 has 16 amino acids. The germline CDR1 and CDR2 sequences are MNHEY and SMNVEV (reference sequence). The CDR3 coding sequence is TGTGCCAGCAGTTTATCGGCAGGGTATGGCAATCAGCCCCAGCATTTT. Its protein product is CASSLSAGYGNQPQHF.

V and J are TRBV7-6 and TRBJ1-1; TRBD1 matches 7 bases. This CDR3 has 17 amino acids. The V segment lost 1 base and the J segment 5 bases; nucleotides outside the gene matches: 13. CDR1 and CDR2 (germline): SGHVS, FNYEAQ. In DNA form, the CDR3 reads TGTGCCAGCAGCTTAGGCCCCCGGTTGACAGGGCAAACTGAAGCTTTCTTT. Amino acid sequence: CASSLGPRLTGQTEAFF.